A single sample gave rise to the 22 T cell receptor beta chains below, sequenced in a study of blood T cell repertoires in COVID-19. The repertoire was sequenced with immunoSEQ multiplex PCR; TCRdb's copy has only in-frame clones and lacks some. Among some 270,000 clones listed, about 83% were seen once. What was sequenced was peripheral blood. Receptors were obtained from a woman between 40 and 55 years old who had recovered from COVID-19.

The rearrangement links TRBV5-1 to TRBJ2-2, with TRBD1 matching over 9 bases. CDR1 and CDR2 from the germline V gene are SGHRS and YFSETQ. V lost 4 bases to trimming and J lost 4 bases; unmatched junction nucleotides: 8. The CDR3 runs 16 residues. CDR3 region: CASSPSRTGATGELFF. The CDR3 DNA is TGCGCCAGCAGCCCTTCCCGGACAGGGGCCACCGGGGAGCTGTTTTTT.

The chain carries TRBV9 and TRBJ2-3; unclear D gene. The CDR3 contains 15 residues. Germline loops: CDR1 SGDLS, CDR2 YYNGEE. The V end was cut by 0 bases, the J end by 0 bases, with 8 bases between. CDR3 sequence reads: CASSVGVASTDTQYF. The CDR3 nucleotides read TGTGCCAGCAGCGTAGGAGTAGCTAGCACAGATACGCAGTATTTT.

This chain connects TRBV30 to TRBJ2-5; possible D gene TRBD2, 7 bases. The length of the CDR3 is 15 residues. Germline CDR1 GTSNPN, CDR2 SVGIG (reference sequence). Trimming took off 0 bases at V and 0 bases at J, with 11 bases between the two ends. CDR3 nucleotide sequence: TGTGCCTGGAGTGTAGGGGGGGCATACCAAGAGACCCAGTACTTC. Residues: CAWSVGGAYQETQYF.

CDR3 sequence reads: CASSLGASGGLTDTQYF. The CDR3 region has the DNA TGTGCCAGCAGCTTAGGGGCTAGCGGGGGGTTAACAGATACGCAGTATTTT. The genes are TRBV7-8 and TRBJ2-3; 11 bases match TRBD2. After removal of 1 base from V and 3 bases from J, the junction contained 6 bases not matched to a gene. The CDR3 covers 17 residues. Looked up from germline, CDR1 is SGHVS and CDR2 is FQNEAQ.

V usage is TRBV2 and J usage is TRBJ1-5; 10 bases map to TRBD1. Germline-derived CDR1 and CDR2 are SNHLY and FYNNEI. The CDR3 extends over 16 amino acids. V trimming: 2 bases; J trimming: 0 bases; junction bases outside the gene matches: 1. In DNA, the CDR3 is TGTGCCAGCAGTGAAAGGACAGGGGGTAGCAATCAGCCCCAGCATTTT. This translates into CASSERTGGSNQPQHF.

This clone was recorded a few times. The rearrangement joins TRBV3-1 (or the pseudogene TRBV3-2) to TRBJ1-5; unclear D gene. Germline-derived CDR1 and CDR2 are LGHDT and YNNKEL (reference sequence). The CDR3 consists of 13 residues. Trimming stripped 4 bases from V and 4 bases from J, with 8 bases between. In DNA, the CDR3 is TGTGCCAGCAGCCCTATGGTTAATCAGCCCCAGCATTTT. This codes for CASSPMVNQPQHF.

The rearrangement links TRBV2 to TRBJ2-3; the match to TRBD2 covers 10 bases. After removal of 5 bases from V and 6 bases from J, the junction contained 5 bases not matched to a gene. The length of the CDR3 is 14 residues. Germline V gene sequence: CDR1 SNHLY, CDR2 FYNNEI. The CDR3 here is CASSFSSGGDTQYF. Written as DNA, the CDR3 is TGTGCCAGCAGTTTTTCTAGCGGGGGCGATACGCAGTATTTT.

This clone appeared a few times. The J gene is TRBJ2-7, the V gene TRBV30; 7 nucleotides align to TRBD1. CDR3 length: 12 residues. Trimming at V came to 2 bases and at J to 2 bases, leaving 0 bases not matched to a gene. Looked up from germline, CDR1 is GTSNPN and CDR2 is SVGIG (reference sequence). CDR3 nucleotides: TGTGCCTGGAGTAGGGGGCCCTACGAGCAGTACTTC. It codes for CAWSRGPYEQYF.

The V call is TRBV7-2, the J call TRBJ2-1; 9 bases fit TRBD1. The CDR3 covers 13 residues. J was trimmed by 8 bases and V by 3 bases; bases with no gene match: 2. Per germline, CDR1 SGHTA and CDR2 FQGNSA. The CDR3 DNA reads as TGTGCCAGCAGCTTGAGACAGGGGGATGAGCAGTTCTTC. It is translated as CASSLRQGDEQFF.

The chain recombines TRBV4-1 with TRBJ2-1, with 9 bases identical to TRBD2. Germline loops: CDR1 MGHRA, CDR2 YSYEKL. The CDR3 totals 15 residues. V was pared by 0 bases and J by 9 bases, with 6 bases of the junction left unmatched. CDR3 in DNA: TGCGCCAGCAGCCAAGAGGGCGGGGGGGCCACTGAGCAGTTCTTC. It yields the protein CASSQEGGGATEQFF.

CDR3 coding DNA: TGTGCCAGTAGTATCCTCGACAGGGACAATCAGCCCCAGCATTTT. This codes for CASSILDRDNQPQHF. V is TRBV19 and J is TRBJ1-5, with 7 positions matching TRBD1. The CDR3 contains 15 residues. CDR1 is LNHDA and CDR2 is SQIVND in the germline V gene (reference sequence). V gave up 3 bases and J gave up 3 bases; unmatched junction bases: 5.

This chain connects TRBV15 to TRBJ1-1, with a tentative D call TRBD1 (5 bases). The CDR3 has 13 amino acids. Germline assignment: CDR1 LNHNV and CDR2 YYDKDF (reference sequence). V lost 1 base and J 3 bases, leaving 6 bases between the germline ends. The CDR3 loop reads CATSRGGDTEAFF. The CDR3 bases are TGTGCCACCAGCAGAGGGGGGGACACTGAAGCTTTCTTT.

J is TRBJ1-1 and V is TRBV28, with 10 bases that match TRBD1. The CDR3 is 14 amino acids. Germline trimming cut 6 bases from V and 10 bases from J; bases unmatched to any gene: 11. Germline CDR1 reads MDHEN; CDR2 reads SYDVKM. The CDR3 loop is CASRSLGTGDRAFF. CDR3 bases: TGTGCCAGCAGGAGCCTTGGGACAGGGGATCGAGCTTTCTTT.

This CDR3 is CASTRGGSDGYTF. CDR3 DNA: TGTGCCAGCACCCGAGGGGGTTCGGATGGCTACACCTTC. The chain combines TRBV6-6 with TRBJ1-2, with D perhaps TRBD1 (6 bases). This CDR3 has 13 residues. The germline gives CDR1 MNHNY, CDR2 SVGAGI (reference sequence). V lost 7 bases to trimming and J lost 6 bases, with 15 bases between them.

V and J are TRBV5-6 and TRBJ2-5, with D maybe TRBD1 (5 bases). This CDR3 contains 15 residues. Germline CDR1 reads SGHDT; CDR2 reads YYEEEE. Trimming cost V 2 bases and J 2 bases, with 13 bases left between them. CDR3 region: CASSLIGREQETQYF. Written as DNA, the CDR3 is TGTGCCAGCAGCTTAATAGGCAGGGAACAAGAGACCCAGTACTTC.

This chain links TRBV4-1 with TRBJ2-1; 8 bases are a match to TRBD2. Germline V gene data show CDR1 as MGHRA and CDR2 as YSYEKL. V was clipped by 5 bases and J by 4 bases; unmatched bases: 13. CDR3 size: 17 residues. The CDR3 protein is CASSSLTMRGVYNEQFF. DNA for the CDR3: TGCGCCAGCAGCTCTTTAACTATGCGGGGGGTTTACAATGAGCAGTTCTTC.

This rearrangement joins TRBV7-9 to TRBJ1-5, with a possible D match to TRBD1 (5 bases). The CDR3 is made up of 14 amino acids. V lost 3 bases and J lost 4, with 10 bases in between. CDR1 is SEHNR, CDR2 FQNEAQ, per germline (reference sequence). The CDR3 DNA reads as TGTGCCAGCAGCTTCTCCGGGGGGAATCAGCCCCAGCATTTT. It encodes CASSFSGGNQPQHF.

The genes are TRBV2 and TRBJ1-2; D remains unclear. Trimming took 5 bases from V and 5 from J, leaving 12 bases between them. Per germline, CDR1 SNHLY and CDR2 FYNNEI. CDR3 length: 13 amino acids. The CDR3 sequence: CASSNSPLYGYTF. The CDR3, as DNA: TGTGCCAGCAGTAACAGTCCTCTTTATGGCTACACCTTC.

This clone has just one count. This chain joins TRBV5-1 and TRBJ2-7, with D unclear. CDR1 is SGHRS, CDR2 YFSETQ, per germline. V was shortened by 1 base and J by 0 bases, with 11 bases between the two germline ends. This CDR3 is 15 amino acids long. CDR3 in DNA: TGCGCCAGCAGCTTGATGCCAGGTAGCTCCTACGAGCAGTACTTC. It specifies CASSLMPGSSYEQYF. Full variable domain (remainder filled in from reference TRBV5-1 and TRBJ2-7): KAGVTQTPRYLIKTRGQQVTLSCSPISGHRSVSWYQQTPGQGLQFLFEYFSETQRNKGNFPGRFSGRQFSNSRSEMNVSTLELGDSALYLCASSLMPGSSYEQYFGPGTRLTVT.

V is TRBV6-2 or TRBV6-3 and J is TRBJ2-2; 7 bases are a match to TRBD1. This CDR3 contains 16 residues. V was pared by 0 bases and J by 6 bases, with 7 bases of the junction left unmatched. Germline V gives CDR1 MNHEY, CDR2 SVGEGT. The CDR3: CASSYSRTGGAGELFF. In nucleotides, the CDR3 is TGTGCCAGCAGTTACTCGAGGACAGGCGGAGCCGGGGAGCTGTTTTTT.

J is TRBJ1-1 and V is TRBV2; D is ambiguous. The CDR3 length is 14 residues. V was cut by 2 bases and J by 1 base, with 8 bases left in between. CDR1 is SNHLY, CDR2 FYNNEI, per germline. The CDR3 reads CASSEHPGNTEAFF. CDR3 coding DNA: TGTGCCAGCAGTGAACACCCGGGGAACACTGAAGCTTTCTTT.

The V gene is TRBV5-1, the J gene TRBJ1-1, with D possibly being TRBD1 (5 bases). The germline V gene encodes CDR1 SGHRS and CDR2 YFSETQ. This CDR3 has 13 amino acids. With 6 bases removed from V and 3 bases from J, the gap between germline ends came to 12 bases. CDR3 coding DNA: TGCGCCAGCAAGACCCAAGGGGACACTGAAGCTTTCTTT. It yields the protein CASKTQGDTEAFF.